This TCR beta chain derives from a study of T cell responses to AZD1222 COVID-19 vaccine. Overall study results and limits: As reported, nearly half of all spike-specific TCRs target variant regions that are unmutated. White British ancestry dominated among donors, who included more females, and clonal diversity was possibly underestimated. Spike-specific TCR breadth and depth were elevated following two AZD1222 doses.

This CDR3 is built from 15 residues. Germline loops: CDR1 SGHVS, CDR2 FQNEAQ. V lost 5 bases, J lost 6 bases, and 11 bases stayed unmatched. Notes on this clone: Its antigen is undetermined.

Second doses at about 4 or about 12 weeks were pooled. The protocol was immunoSEQ multiplex PCR, while the TCRdb copy is restricted to in-frame clones and leaves out a portion. The sample contains about 150,000 clones, 90% of which appear only once. This TCR derives from an adult who received the AZD1222 COVID-19 vaccine. Specimen: peripheral blood, collected 28 days after the second AZD1222 dose. The chain carries TRBV7-8 and TRBJ2-7; 9 bases fit TRBD1. CDR3 protein: CASSPRGQGFGEQYF. The DNA for the CDR3 is TGTGCCAGCAGCCCACGGGGACAGGGTTTTGGCGAGCAGTACTTC.